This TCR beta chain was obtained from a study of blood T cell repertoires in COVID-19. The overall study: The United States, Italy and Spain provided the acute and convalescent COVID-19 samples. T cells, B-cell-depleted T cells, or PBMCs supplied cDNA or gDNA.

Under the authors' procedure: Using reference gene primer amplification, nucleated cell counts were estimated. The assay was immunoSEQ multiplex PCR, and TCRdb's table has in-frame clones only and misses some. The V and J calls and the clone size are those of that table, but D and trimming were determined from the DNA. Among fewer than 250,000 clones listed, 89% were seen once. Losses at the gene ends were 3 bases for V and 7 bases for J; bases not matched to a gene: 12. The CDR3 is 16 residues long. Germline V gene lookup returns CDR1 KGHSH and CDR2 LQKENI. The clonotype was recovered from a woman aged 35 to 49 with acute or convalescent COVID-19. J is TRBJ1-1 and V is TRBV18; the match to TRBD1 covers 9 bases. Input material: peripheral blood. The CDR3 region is CASSPGQGRASGEAFF. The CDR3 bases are TGTGCCAGCTCACCGGGACAGGGAAGGGCTAGTGGTGAAGCTTTCTTT.